This TCR beta chain was captured in a study of shared clonotypes between healthy human individuals (dated by TCRdb to the early 2020s). Study-level background: The cohort included three men and a couple of women between 18 and 49 years of age. For each donor, three plates each were used for CD4 naive and CD4 memory, two plates were used for CD8 naive, and one plate was used for CD8 memory. Blood TCR repertoires of roughly 5 healthy adults were deeply sequenced to estimate repertoire size and the extent of clonotype sharing between individuals. Different laboratories and diverse techniques were used to prepare libraries and sequence TCR repertoires, to increase sequencing depth and limit assay-specific biases. Per donor, leukapheresis produced somewhere between about 0.8 and 9 billion PBMCs. The research as a whole found: Incomplete sequencing was indicated by rarefaction of sorted-subset datasets, despite the large sequencing depth. Pairwise subsampling led to the expectation that sequencing depth would affect the degree of clonotype sharing among donors. Sampling was restricted to blood, and TCR repertoires in tissues likely differ from the TCR repertoires found in blood. When several donors were compared, the shared fraction of clonotypes was roughly 4.8% for naive CD4, around 4% for naive CD8, 2% to 2.5% for memory CD4, and 0.4% for memory CD8. Naive subsets generally had larger estimated clonotype richness than memory subsets did. The genetic and exposure-history diversity represented was limited by the small number of donors. Compared with non-shared clonotypes, the clonotypes found in all four sorted-subset donors had higher generation probabilities.

Points on this clone: Its antigen is still unknown. Base-call qualities are not available, and no considerably larger clone is one nucleotide away.

The donors were healthy, HIV-negative adults with no recently reported acute infections or vaccinations. Every donor was a Caucasian adult residing in Nashville, Tennessee, USA. Magnetic negative selection was used to enrich CD4+ T cells, after which naive cells were positively selected on CD45RA and the negative fraction became the memory subset. Blood was collected by leukapheresis, and PBMCs were isolated by Ficoll-Histopaque density gradient centrifugation and then cryopreserved in liquid nitrogen vapor phase. Analytical flow cytometry was used to check the purity and quantity of each magnetically sorted T cell population. Genomic DNA was isolated from each sorted fraction and quantified by UV absorbance on a Nanodrop 2000c. The CDR3 covers 15 residues, taking in both the cysteine and the phenylalanine. Of all the DNA, just the CDR3 is kept, 45 bases in frame from base 1. V is clipped by 8 bases and J by 7 bases, and the sequence between their germline boundaries is 20 bases long. Reading the germline V gene (reference sequence) gives CDR1 MNHNY and CDR2 SVGAGI.

TCR CDR3 regions were amplified from genomic DNA by multiplex PCR using the deep immunoSEQ assay. Extracted genomic DNA from each cell subset was spread evenly across all wells of several immunoSEQ 96-well plates, with each plate serving as a replicate. For sorted subsets, each replicate PCR was loaded with roughly 200 ng genomic DNA, equivalent to 25,000 to 35,000 T cell genomes. The purified libraries were quantified using a Qubit 3.0 fluorometer, sized with a Bioanalyzer 2100, and then quantified again using the KAPA Library Quantification kit. Every immunoSEQ 96-well plate was sequenced on a dedicated single-read 150-cycle Illumina NextSeq 550 flow cell. As for the authors' bioinformatics: The immunoSEQ output contained only junctional sequences without quality scores, so filtering could not match that applied to full-length reads. To assign V/J genes and CDR3, sequences were annotated against IMGT germline references using PyIR, a Python wrapper for IgBLAST v1.9. Reads with weak V/J assignments (E-value above 1e-6), missing CDR3, stop codons, out-of-frame junctions, or ambiguous translated residues were removed. V3J clonotypes were defined by identical inferred V gene, J gene, and CDR3 amino acid sequence. The percentage overlap between two repertoires was calculated by dividing the number of shared unique clonotypes by the size of the smaller repertoire. Three approaches were used to assess repertoire richness: RTK rarefaction, the Chao1 estimator, and Recon v2.1 estimates of unobserved clonotypes. Generation probabilities for all TCRbeta clonotypes obtained by the gDNA method from several donors were computed using OLGA. As stored in TCRdb, this immuneACCESS dataset retains in-frame rearrangements with V and J assigned. A fraction of the clones does not appear; measured against another copy, unresolved V genes explain less than half of the discrepancy, and the remainder lacks a known reason. D and trimming were read from the DNA, whereas the V and J calls and clone size are those reported in that table. The sample records about 2.4 million clones, over 85% of which are singletons. 0.36% of the sample lies in the top ten.

This sequence uses TRBV6-6 and TRBJ2-2; the D segment might be TRBD1 or TRBD2, since each matches 6 bases. This receptor was obtained from a man between 18 and 35 years old in good health. Some clones in this sample may be carry-over from other donors' samples. The sequenced sample was naive CD4+ T cells from PBMCs. Taken with the paper, the label for cell subset or site translates to: CD45RA+ positively selected. The encoded CDR3 is CASSTSGASGGELFF. In nucleotide form, the sequence is TGTGCCAGCTCCACGTCGGGGGCGTCTGGCGGGGAGCTGTTTTTT.